The 21 T cell receptor beta chains below come from one sample, sequenced in a study of cytomegalovirus exposure and HLA in healthy donors. Libraries were prepared by immunoSEQ multiplex PCR; TCRdb keeps only in-frame clonotypes and omits some of them. The sample lists fewer than 120,000 clones; roughly nine tenths were seen once. The material sequenced was PBMCs. The origin of the receptors is a woman aged 18-35 years in good health and CMV-seronegative.

This clone was detected only a few times. This chain connects TRBV10-1 to TRBJ1-1; D is uncertain. Germline CDR1 WNHNN, CDR2 SYGVQD (reference sequence). This CDR3 spans 16 amino acids. Trimming took off 3 bases at V and 2 bases at J, with 16 bases between the two ends. CDR3 sequence (DNA): TGCGCCAGCAGTGATCCGGGTTTAGTTGTAAACACTGAAGCTTTCTTT. Its protein is CASSDPGLVVNTEAFF.

The J gene is TRBJ1-2, the V gene TRBV28; maybe TRBD1 (5 bases). Trimming cost V 3 bases and J 5 bases, with 13 bases left between them. In germline, CDR1 is MDHEN, CDR2 SYDVKM. The CDR3 runs 14 residues. The CDR3 reads CASSFGGDGYGYTF. In DNA form, the CDR3 reads TGTGCCAGCAGTTTTGGGGGGGATGGGTATGGCTACACCTTC.

The chain has TRBV5-4 and TRBJ2-7; a possible D gene is TRBD1 (6 bases). The ends were cut back, 4 bases at V and 5 bases at J, with 22 bases in the middle. The CDR3 contains 16 residues. CDR1 and CDR2 from the germline V gene are SGHNT and YYREEE (reference sequence). The CDR3 coding sequence is TGTGCCAGCAGCAACCCCGGCGGACAGAAATTCGACGAGCAGTACTTC. Residues: CASSNPGGQKFDEQYF. Supplemented by reference TRBV5-4 and TRBJ2-7, the full variable domain reads ETGVTQSPTHLIKTRGQQVTLRCSSQSGHNTVSWYQQALGQGPQFIFQYYREEENGRGNFPPRFSGLQFPNYSSELNVNALELDDSALYLCASSNPGGQKFDEQYFGPGTRLTVT.

The V gene is TRBV29-1, the J gene TRBJ2-2, with 7 bases aligning to TRBD2. The CDR3 is 13 residues long. Unmatched junction bases numbered 4, after V lost 5 bases and J lost 4 bases. Germline CDR1 is SQVTM and CDR2 is ANQGSEA. The CDR3 nucleotides are TGCAGCGTTATATGGGGGGGCACCGGGGAGCTGTTTTTT. It yields the protein CSVIWGGTGELFF.

The chain joins TRBV5-1 to TRBJ2-3; D is possibly TRBD1 (7 bases). Germline CDR1 and CDR2: SGHRS and YFSETQ. The CDR3 runs 16 residues. V dropped 5 bases and J dropped 3 bases, with 19 bases sitting between them. DNA of the CDR3: TGCGCCAGCAGAGGGGGTGTGACAGGGAGGACAGATACGCAGTATTTT. Translating gives CASRGGVTGRTDTQYF.

This clone was seen a handful of times. The V and J genes are TRBV19 and TRBJ1-5; 10 bases agree with TRBD1. V trimming: 5 bases; J trimming: 3 bases; junction bases outside the gene matches: 7. The length of the CDR3 is 16 residues. Germline CDR1 is LNHDA and CDR2 is SQIVND (reference sequence). The CDR3 sequence: CASSDRDRGYNQPQHF. The CDR3 DNA is TGTGCCAGTAGTGACCGGGACAGGGGTTACAATCAGCCCCAGCATTTT.

The count of this clone is one. This sequence joins TRBV18 and TRBJ2-1, with D possibly being TRBD1 (6 bases). The CDR3 extends over 13 amino acids. V shed 6 bases and J shed 5 bases, with 11 bases lying between them. The germline V gene encodes CDR1 KGHSH and CDR2 LQKENI. The CDR3 loop is CASSKGENNEQFF. As DNA, the CDR3 is TGTGCCAGCTCCAAGGGGGAGAACAATGAGCAGTTCTTC.

This clone was picked up one time. The chain uses TRBV7-2 and TRBJ1-3; 7 bases map to TRBD1. The CDR3 is 18 amino acids. Germline V lookup: CDR1 SGHTA, CDR2 FQGNSA. With V trimmed by 0 bases and J by 4 bases, 12 bases remained unmatched. The CDR3 reads CASSLAGYPRDRGNTIYF. DNA for the CDR3: TGTGCCAGCAGCTTAGCGGGATACCCTCGGGACAGAGGAAACACCATATATTTT.

This sequence joins TRBV10-3 and TRBJ1-2; tentative D call: TRBD1 (5 bases). This CDR3 has 14 residues. V was shortened by 6 bases and J by 4 bases, with 15 bases between the two germline ends. CDR1 and CDR2 from the germline V gene are ENHRY and SYGVKD. The CDR3 DNA sequence: TGTGCCATCAGGGACCCCACAGGAATCTATGGCTACACCTTC. This sequence encodes CAIRDPTGIYGYTF.

V and J are TRBV11-1 and TRBJ2-3; a weak D match, TRBD2 (5 bases). Germline values: CDR1 SGHAT, CDR2 FQDESV (reference sequence). The CDR3 extends over 15 amino acids. V was cut by 1 base and J by 6 bases, with 14 bases left in between. The CDR3, as DNA: TGTGCCAGCAGCTTAGAAGGGAGAGTAGGGGATACGCAGTATTTT. It translates to CASSLEGRVGDTQYF.

This chain joins TRBV7-9 and TRBJ2-7; 12 nucleotides agree with TRBD2. Germline V CDR1 and CDR2: SEHNR, FQNEAQ (reference sequence). The V segment lost 2 bases and the J segment 0 bases; nucleotides outside the gene matches: 5. This CDR3 is 17 amino acids long. Here the CDR3 reads CASSLLAGGLSSYEQYF. CDR3 DNA sequence: TGTGCCAGCAGCTTACTAGCGGGGGGGCTTAGCTCCTACGAGCAGTACTTC. Looking up the rest from reference TRBV7-9 and TRBJ2-7 gives the full variable domain: DTGVSQNPRHKITKRGQNVTFRCDPISEHNRLYWYRQTLGQGPEFLTYFQNEAQLEKSRLLSDRFSAERPKGSFSTLEIQRTEQGDSAMYLCASSLLAGGLSSYEQYFGPGTRLTVT.

This clone showed up just a few times. This chain uses TRBV4-3 with TRBJ2-5, with D unclear. CDR3 length: 13 amino acids. The V and J ends lost 0 bases and 6 bases respectively, with 8 bases between them. Germline V CDR1 and CDR2: LGHNA, YSLEER. The CDR3 DNA is TGCGCCAGCAGCCAAGATCTCAGGCAGACCCAGTACTTC. Amino acids: CASSQDLRQTQYF.

This chain joins TRBV10-3 and TRBJ1-1; D uncertain. Trimming took off 3 bases at V and 0 bases at J, with 11 bases between the two ends. CDR1 ENHRY and CDR2 SYGVKD come from the germline V gene. The CDR3 sequence is 15 residues long. CDR3 region: CAISDSVHMNTEAFF. In nucleotides, the CDR3 is TGTGCCATCAGTGACTCAGTGCACATGAACACTGAAGCTTTCTTT.

The table lists this clone with a count of one. This chain joins TRBV6-6 and TRBJ2-7; no clear D. The CDR3 is made up of 14 amino acids. CDR1 is MNHNY, CDR2 SVGAGI, per germline (reference sequence). V was clipped by 6 bases and J by 0 bases, with 12 bases between them. This chain's CDR3 is CASSARVDSYEQYF. The CDR3, as DNA: TGTGCCAGCAGCGCCCGGGTCGACTCCTACGAGCAGTACTTC.

This rearrangement joins TRBV9 to TRBJ1-4, with D possibly TRBD1 on 6 matching bases. V lost 3 bases to trimming and J lost 5 bases, with 17 bases between them. The CDR3 extends over 16 amino acids. Germline-derived CDR1 and CDR2 are SGDLS and YYNGEE. The CDR3 is CASSARGGGLNEKLFF. As DNA, the CDR3 is TGTGCCAGCAGCGCCCGGGGCGGGGGGCTAAATGAAAAACTGTTTTTT.

This chain links TRBV5-1 with TRBJ2-3; 8 bases map to TRBD2. V dropped 5 bases and J dropped 5; count of bases not matched to a gene: 10. This CDR3 is 15 amino acids long. The germline gives CDR1 SGHRS, CDR2 YFSETQ. The CDR3 is CASSPGRGAGDTQYF. In DNA form, the CDR3 reads TGCGCCAGCAGTCCCGGGCGGGGGGCCGGAGATACGCAGTATTTT. Based on the CDR3 plus reference TRBV5-1 and TRBJ2-3, the full variable domain is KAGVTQTPRYLIKTRGQQVTLSCSPISGHRSVSWYQQTPGQGLQFLFEYFSETQRNKGNFPGRFSGRQFSNSRSEMNVSTLELGDSALYLCASSPGRGAGDTQYFGPGTRLTVL.

The rearrangement joins TRBV5-1 to TRBJ1-1; TRBD1 matches at 10 bases. The V and J ends lost 0 bases and 11 bases, in that order; junction bases with no gene match: 10. CDR3 size: 15 residues. Germline CDR1 reads SGHRS; CDR2 reads YFSETQ. CDR3 residues: CASSLAPGTGEEAFF. In DNA form, the CDR3 reads TGCGCCAGCAGCTTGGCCCCCGGGACAGGGGAGGAGGCTTTCTTT.

V gene TRBV11-2 combines with J gene TRBJ1-2, with 7 bases that match TRBD1. CDR3 size: 13 residues. Trimming took 2 bases from V and 4 from J; bases not matched to a gene: 1. The germline CDR1 and CDR2 sequences are SGHAT and FQNNGV. CDR3 bases: TGTGCCAGCAGCTTAAACAGGGGCTATGGCTACACCTTC. The encoded protein is CASSLNRGYGYTF.

This chain joins TRBV30 and TRBJ2-7; TRBD1 agrees at 8 bases. Germline CDR1 GTSNPN, CDR2 SVGIG (reference sequence). Trimming removed 2 bases from V and 4 bases from J; junction bases left unmatched: 4. The CDR3 has 13 amino acids. Here the CDR3 reads CAWSNGQGYEQYF. The CDR3 region has the DNA TGTGCCTGGAGTAATGGACAGGGATACGAGCAGTACTTC.

The J gene is TRBJ1-1, the V gene TRBV30; perhaps TRBD1 as D (5 bases). Per the germline V gene, CDR1 is GTSNPN and CDR2 is SVGIG (reference sequence). V shed 7 bases and J shed 6 bases, with 9 bases lying between them. This CDR3 contains 10 residues. CDR3: CASWGAEAFF. In nucleotides, the CDR3 is TGTGCCTCTTGGGGGGCTGAAGCTTTCTTT.

The J gene is TRBJ1-2, the V gene TRBV7-9, with D unclear. The CDR3 has 13 residues. Trimming took off 4 bases at V and 3 bases at J, with 9 bases between the two ends. CDR1 and CDR2 (germline): SEHNR, FQNEAQ (reference sequence). The CDR3 DNA reads as TGTGCCAGCAGCTCCGGAGGATACTATGGCTACACCTTC. Its translation: CASSSGGYYGYTF.